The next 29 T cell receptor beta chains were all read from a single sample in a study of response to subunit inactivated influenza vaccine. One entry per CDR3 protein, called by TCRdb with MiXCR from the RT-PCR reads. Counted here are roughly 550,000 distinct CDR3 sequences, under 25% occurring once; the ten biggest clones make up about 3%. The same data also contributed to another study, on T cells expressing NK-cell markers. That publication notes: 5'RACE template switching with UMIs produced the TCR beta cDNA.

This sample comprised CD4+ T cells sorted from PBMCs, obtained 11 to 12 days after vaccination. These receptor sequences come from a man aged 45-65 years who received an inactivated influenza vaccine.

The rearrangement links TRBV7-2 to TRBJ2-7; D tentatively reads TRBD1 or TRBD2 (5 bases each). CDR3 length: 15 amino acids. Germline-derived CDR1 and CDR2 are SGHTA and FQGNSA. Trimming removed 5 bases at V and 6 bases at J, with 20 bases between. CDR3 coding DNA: TGTGCCAGCAGCCTCGACCAGGGACCGATGGGCGAGCAGTACTTC. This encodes CASSLDQGPMGEQYF.

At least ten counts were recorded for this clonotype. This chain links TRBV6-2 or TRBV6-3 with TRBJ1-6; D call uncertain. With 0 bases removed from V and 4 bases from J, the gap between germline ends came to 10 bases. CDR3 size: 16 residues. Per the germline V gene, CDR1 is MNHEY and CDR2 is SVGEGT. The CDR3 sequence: CASSYSPRTYNSPLHF. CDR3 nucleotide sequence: TGTGCCAGCAGTTACTCCCCCCGGACTTATAATTCACCCCTCCACTTT.

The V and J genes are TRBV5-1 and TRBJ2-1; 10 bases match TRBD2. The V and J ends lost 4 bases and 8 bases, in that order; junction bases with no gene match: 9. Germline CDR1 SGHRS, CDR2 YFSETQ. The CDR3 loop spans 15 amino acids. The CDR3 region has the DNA TGCGCCAGCAGCCCAACTAGCGGGGTAGGTTATGAGCAGTTCTTC. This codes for CASSPTSGVGYEQFF.

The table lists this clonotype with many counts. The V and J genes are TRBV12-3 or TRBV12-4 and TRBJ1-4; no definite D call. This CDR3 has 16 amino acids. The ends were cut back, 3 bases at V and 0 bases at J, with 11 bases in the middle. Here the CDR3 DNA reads TGTGCCAGCAGTTTGCTCAGGCCTGCAACTAATGAAAAACTGTTTTTT. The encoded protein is CASSLLRPATNEKLFF.

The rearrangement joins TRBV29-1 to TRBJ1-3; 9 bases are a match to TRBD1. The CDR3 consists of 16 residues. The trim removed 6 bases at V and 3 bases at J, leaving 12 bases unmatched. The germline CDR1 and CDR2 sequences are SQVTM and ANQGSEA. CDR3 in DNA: TGCAGCGTAGCCTTGGGACAGGGAGTTTTTGGAAACACCATATATTTT. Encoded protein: CSVALGQGVFGNTIYF.

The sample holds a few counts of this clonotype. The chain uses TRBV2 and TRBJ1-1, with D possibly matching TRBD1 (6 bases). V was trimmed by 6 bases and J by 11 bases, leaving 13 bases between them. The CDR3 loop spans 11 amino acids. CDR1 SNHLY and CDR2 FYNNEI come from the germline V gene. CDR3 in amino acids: CASSPTGRAFF. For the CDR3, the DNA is TGTGCCAGCAGCCCCACAGGGCGGGCTTTCTTT.

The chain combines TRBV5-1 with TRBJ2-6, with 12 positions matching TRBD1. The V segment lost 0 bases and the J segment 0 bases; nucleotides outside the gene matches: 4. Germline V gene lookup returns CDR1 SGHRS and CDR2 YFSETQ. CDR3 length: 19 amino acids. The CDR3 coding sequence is TGCGCCAGCAGCTTGGCCGGGACAGGGGGCCCCTCTGGGGCCAACGTCCTGACTTTC. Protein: CASSLAGTGGPSGANVLTF.

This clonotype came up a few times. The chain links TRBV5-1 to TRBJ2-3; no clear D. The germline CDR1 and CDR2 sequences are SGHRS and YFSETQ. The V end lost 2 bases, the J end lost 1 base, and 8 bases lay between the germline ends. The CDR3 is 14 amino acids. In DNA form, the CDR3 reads TGCGCCAGCAGCTTTGACGGGCGCACAGATACGCAGTATTTT. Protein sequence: CASSFDGRTDTQYF. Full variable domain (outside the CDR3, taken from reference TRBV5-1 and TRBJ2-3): KAGVTQTPRYLIKTRGQQVTLSCSPISGHRSVSWYQQTPGQGLQFLFEYFSETQRNKGNFPGRFSGRQFSNSRSEMNVSTLELGDSALYLCASSFDGRTDTQYFGPGTRLTVL.

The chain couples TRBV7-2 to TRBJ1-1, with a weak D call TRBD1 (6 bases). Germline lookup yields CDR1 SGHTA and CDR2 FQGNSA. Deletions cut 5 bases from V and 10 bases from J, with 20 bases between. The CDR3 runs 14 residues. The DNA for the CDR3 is TGTGCCAGCAGCCATCCCGAGACAGGAAATCGAGCTTTCTTT. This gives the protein CASSHPETGNRAFF.

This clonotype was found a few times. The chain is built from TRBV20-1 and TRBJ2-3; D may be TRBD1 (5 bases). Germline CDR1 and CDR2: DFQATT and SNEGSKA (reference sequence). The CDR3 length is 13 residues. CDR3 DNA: TGCAGCGGCTTTAGGGCAGGGACAGATACGCAGTATTTT. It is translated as CSGFRAGTDTQYF.

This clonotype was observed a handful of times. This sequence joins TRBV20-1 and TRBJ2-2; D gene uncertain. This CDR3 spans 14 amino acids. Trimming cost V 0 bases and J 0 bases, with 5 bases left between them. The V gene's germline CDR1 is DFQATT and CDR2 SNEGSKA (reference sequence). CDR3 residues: CSARDSANTGELFF. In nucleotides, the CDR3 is TGCAGTGCTAGAGACAGCGCGAACACCGGGGAGCTGTTTTTT.

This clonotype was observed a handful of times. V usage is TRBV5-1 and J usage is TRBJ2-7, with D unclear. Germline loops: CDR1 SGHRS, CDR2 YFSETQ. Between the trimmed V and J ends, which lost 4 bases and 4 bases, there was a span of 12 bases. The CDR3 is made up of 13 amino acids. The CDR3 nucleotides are TGCGCCAGCAGCGTCGACATTACATACGAGCAGTACTTC. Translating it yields CASSVDITYEQYF.

The CDR3 here is CASRNLAGGGTGELFF. CDR3 sequence (DNA): TGTGCCAGCAGAAATTTAGCGGGAGGAGGCACCGGGGAGCTGTTTTTT. This chain joins TRBV28 and TRBJ2-2; 10 bases agree with TRBD2. Germline trimming cut 6 bases from V and 4 bases from J; bases unmatched to any gene: 8. The CDR3 is made up of 16 amino acids. The germline V gene has CDR1 MDHEN and CDR2 SYDVKM.

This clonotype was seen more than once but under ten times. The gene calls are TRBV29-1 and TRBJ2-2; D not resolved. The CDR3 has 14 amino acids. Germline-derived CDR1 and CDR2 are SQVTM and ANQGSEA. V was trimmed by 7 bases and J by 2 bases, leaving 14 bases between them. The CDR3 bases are TGCAGCGCCCTAAGGCAAATAAACACCGGGGAGCTGTTTTTT. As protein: CSALRQINTGELFF.

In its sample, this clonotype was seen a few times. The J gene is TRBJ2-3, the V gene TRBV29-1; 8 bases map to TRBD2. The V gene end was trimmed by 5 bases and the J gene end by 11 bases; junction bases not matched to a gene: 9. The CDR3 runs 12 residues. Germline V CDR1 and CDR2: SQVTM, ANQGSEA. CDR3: CSVLRGAQGQYF. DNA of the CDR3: TGCAGCGTTTTGCGGGGGGCCCAGGGGCAGTATTTT.

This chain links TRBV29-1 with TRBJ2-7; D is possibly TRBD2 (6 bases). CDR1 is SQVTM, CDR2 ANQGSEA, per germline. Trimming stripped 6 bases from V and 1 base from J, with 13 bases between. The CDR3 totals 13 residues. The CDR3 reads CSVGWGDSYEQYF. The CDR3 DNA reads TGCAGCGTGGGGTGGGGGGATTCCTACGAGCAGTACTTC.

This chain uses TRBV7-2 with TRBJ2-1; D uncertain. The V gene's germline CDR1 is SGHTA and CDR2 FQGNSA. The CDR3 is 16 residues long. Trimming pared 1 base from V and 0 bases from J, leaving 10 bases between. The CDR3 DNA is TGTGCCAGCAGCTTAGGGCCGGTAAGCTCCTACAATGAGCAGTTCTTC. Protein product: CASSLGPVSSYNEQFF.

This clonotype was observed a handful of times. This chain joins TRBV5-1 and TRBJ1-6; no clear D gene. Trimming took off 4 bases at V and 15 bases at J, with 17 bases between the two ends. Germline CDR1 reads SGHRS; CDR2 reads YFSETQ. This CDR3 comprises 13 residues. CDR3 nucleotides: TGCGCCAGCAGCCCCGGACCTGTACAACGCCTCCACTTT. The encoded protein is CASSPGPVQRLHF.

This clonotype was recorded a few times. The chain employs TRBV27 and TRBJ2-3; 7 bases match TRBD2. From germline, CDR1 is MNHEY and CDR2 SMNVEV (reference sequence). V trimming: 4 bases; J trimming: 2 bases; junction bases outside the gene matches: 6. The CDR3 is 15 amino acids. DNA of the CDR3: TGTGCCAGCAGTTCTAGCGGCAGCTACACAGATACGCAGTATTTT. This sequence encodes CASSSSGSYTDTQYF.

The CDR3 coding sequence is TGTGCCAGCAGCCCACAAACTCCGGGGGGTGTACGTCGGACCCAGTACTTC. This gives the protein CASSPQTPGGVRRTQYF. This sequence joins TRBV28 and TRBJ2-5; TRBD2 matches 7 bases. Germline CDR1 MDHEN, CDR2 SYDVKM. This CDR3 contains 17 residues. With 6 bases clipped from V and 7 bases from J, the junction kept 20 bases outside the gene matches.

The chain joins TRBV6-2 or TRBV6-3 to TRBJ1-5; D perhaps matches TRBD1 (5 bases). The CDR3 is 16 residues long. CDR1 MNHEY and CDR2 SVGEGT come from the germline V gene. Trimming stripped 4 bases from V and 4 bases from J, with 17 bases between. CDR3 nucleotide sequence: TGTGCCAGCAGTTTGCCCCCGGGACTGATGAATCAGCCCCAGCATTTT. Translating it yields CASSLPPGLMNQPQHF.

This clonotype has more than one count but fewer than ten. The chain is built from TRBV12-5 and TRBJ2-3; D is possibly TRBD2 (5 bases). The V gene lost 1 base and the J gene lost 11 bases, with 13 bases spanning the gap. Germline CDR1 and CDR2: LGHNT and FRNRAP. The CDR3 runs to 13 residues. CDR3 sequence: CASGLEPGTGQYF. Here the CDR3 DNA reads TGTGCTAGTGGTTTGGAGCCGGGAACTGGGCAGTATTTT.

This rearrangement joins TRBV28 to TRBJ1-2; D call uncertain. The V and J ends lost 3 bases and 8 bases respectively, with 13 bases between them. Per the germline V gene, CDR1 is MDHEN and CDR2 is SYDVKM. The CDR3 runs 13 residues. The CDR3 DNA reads TGTGCCAGCAGTTTGCCCAGCCATTGGGGCTACACCTTC. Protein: CASSLPSHWGYTF.

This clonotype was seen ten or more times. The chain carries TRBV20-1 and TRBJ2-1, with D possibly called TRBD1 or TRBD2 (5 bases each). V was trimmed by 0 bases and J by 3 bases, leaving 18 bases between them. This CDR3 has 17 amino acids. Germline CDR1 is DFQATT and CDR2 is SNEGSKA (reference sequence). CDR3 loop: CSARDPSGAQNYNEQFF. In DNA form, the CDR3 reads TGCAGTGCTAGAGATCCATCCGGGGCGCAGAACTACAATGAGCAGTTCTTC.

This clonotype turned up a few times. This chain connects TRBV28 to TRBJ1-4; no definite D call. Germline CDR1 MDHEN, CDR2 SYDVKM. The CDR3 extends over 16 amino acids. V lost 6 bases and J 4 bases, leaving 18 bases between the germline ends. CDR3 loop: CASSDTRAGDNEKLFF. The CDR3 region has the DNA TGTGCCAGCAGCGACACAAGGGCAGGCGATAATGAAAAACTGTTTTTT. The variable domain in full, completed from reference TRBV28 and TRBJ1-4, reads DVKVTQSSRYLVKRTGEKVFLECVQDMDHENMFWYRQDPGLGLRLIYFSYDVKMKEKGDIPEGYSVSREKKERFSLILESASTNQTSMYLCASSDTRAGDNEKLFFGSGTQLSVL.

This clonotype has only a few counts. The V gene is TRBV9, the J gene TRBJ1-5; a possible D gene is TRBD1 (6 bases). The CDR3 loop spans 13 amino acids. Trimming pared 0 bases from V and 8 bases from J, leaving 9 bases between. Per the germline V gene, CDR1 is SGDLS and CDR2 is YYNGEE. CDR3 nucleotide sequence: TGTGCCAGCAGCGTAGGAGGGGGGGAGCCCCAGCATTTT. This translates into CASSVGGGEPQHF.

CDR3 nucleotides: TGTGCCAGCTGGGACAGGGGCCGTTCCTACGAGCAGTACTTC. This gives the protein CASWDRGRSYEQYF. The chain combines TRBV6-1 with TRBJ2-7; TRBD1 agrees at 10 bases. J lost 1 base, V lost 8 bases, and 5 bases had no gene match. Germline V gene data show CDR1 as MNHNS and CDR2 as SASEGT. The CDR3 sequence is 14 residues long.

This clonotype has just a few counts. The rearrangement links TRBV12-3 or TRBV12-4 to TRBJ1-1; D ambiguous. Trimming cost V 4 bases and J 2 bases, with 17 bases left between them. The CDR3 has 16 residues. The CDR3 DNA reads TGTGCCAGCAGTTCCTACCAGAGTCGATATAACACTGAAGCTTTCTTT. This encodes CASSSYQSRYNTEAFF.

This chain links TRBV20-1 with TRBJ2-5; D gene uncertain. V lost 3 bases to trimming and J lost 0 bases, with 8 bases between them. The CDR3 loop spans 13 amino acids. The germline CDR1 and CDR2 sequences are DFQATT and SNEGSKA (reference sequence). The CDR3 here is CSASKEYQETQYF. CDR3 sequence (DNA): TGCAGTGCTAGTAAAGAGTACCAAGAGACCCAGTACTTC.